These 2 T cell receptor beta chains came from one sample sequenced in a study of cytomegalovirus exposure and HLA in healthy donors. 13 Jbeta primers and 60 Vbeta primers were used for the PCR. The assay was immunoSEQ multiplex PCR, and TCRdb's table has in-frame clones only and misses some. The sample consists of fewer than 200,000 clones, over 75% of them appearing once. Sequenced input: PBMCs. The receptors here all came from a girl younger than two in good health and CMV-seronegative.

The chain is built from TRBV5-4 and TRBJ2-7; D may be TRBD2 (5 bases). Germline CDR1 SGHNT, CDR2 YYREEE (reference sequence). The V gene lost 0 bases and the J gene lost 2 bases, with 18 bases spanning the gap. CDR3 size: 17 residues. The CDR3 here is CASSLAPGRGPTYEQYF. As DNA, the CDR3 is TGTGCCAGCAGCTTGGCTCCTGGGCGCGGGCCAACCTACGAGCAGTACTTC.

The chain carries TRBV7-9 and TRBJ2-1; the D gene is possibly TRBD2 (5 bases). Germline V lookup: CDR1 SEHNR, CDR2 FQNEAQ (reference sequence). The CDR3 extends over 14 amino acids. Between the trimmed V and J ends, which lost 5 bases and 2 bases, there was a span of 10 bases. As DNA, the CDR3 is TGTGCCAGCAGCGGGAGACCCGCCTACAATGAGCAGTTCTTC. It is translated as CASSGRPAYNEQFF.